This T cell receptor beta chain was recorded in a study of T cells after yellow fever vaccination. General observations from the study: Post-booster repertoires contained most primary-vaccination clones again (approximately 97% CD4, roughly 91% CD8).

Each CDR3 protein gets one entry after TCRdb re-called the 5' RACE reads with MiXCR. Here the sample spans approximately 350,000 distinct CDR3 sequences, around a tenth being singletons. Ten or more counts support this clonotype. Its specificity is unknown. Germline CDR1 and CDR2: MGHRA and YSYEKL. V was pared by 1 base and J by 6 bases, with 13 bases between. The CDR3 consists of 14 residues. The TCR originated in a man aged 18 to 29 who received the YFV17D yellow fever vaccine. The sample consisted of PBMCs, taken on the day of the first yellow fever vaccination. The J gene is TRBJ2-7, the V gene TRBV4-1, with D perhaps being TRBD1 or TRBD2 (5 bases each). In DNA, the CDR3 is TGCGCCAGCAGCCAAGGGACACAAAGCGGCGAGCAGTACGTC. Its protein is CASSQGTQSGEQYV.